Below, 4 T cell receptor beta chains from the same sample are listed, as sequenced in a study of T-cell memory formation after mild COVID-19. One entry per CDR3 protein, called by TCRdb with MiXCR from the 5' RACE reads. The table records around 50,000 distinct CDR3 sequences, 25% to 35% of them present only once. Sequenced input: PBMCs or a T cell subset sorted from them (not recorded which). These receptors came from a young man who had mild COVID-19 (a few samples of this study predate the infection). Cell type and time point are not known.

The sample holds one count of this clonotype. The chain is built from TRBV24-1 and TRBJ2-1; D not resolved. V was shortened by 0 bases and J by 0 bases, with 8 bases between the two germline ends. The CDR3 is 16 residues long. From germline, CDR1 is KGHDR and CDR2 SFDVKD. CDR3 in amino acids: CATSDLSGSSYNEQFF. The CDR3 DNA sequence: TGTGCCACCAGTGATTTGTCGGGTAGCTCCTACAATGAGCAGTTCTTC.

This clonotype was counted at least ten times. The V call is TRBV11-2, the J call TRBJ1-4, with D unclear. Germline-derived CDR1 and CDR2 are SGHAT and FQNNGV. Trimming cost V 3 bases and J 2 bases, with 7 bases left between them. The CDR3 totals 14 residues. CDR3 amino acids: CASSFVGTNEKLFF. CDR3 DNA sequence: TGTGCCAGCAGCTTCGTGGGGACTAATGAAAAACTGTTTTTT. Based on the CDR3 plus reference TRBV11-2 and TRBJ1-4, the full variable domain is EAGVAQSPRYKIIEKRQSVAFWCNPISGHATLYWYQQILGQGPKLLIQFQNNGVVDDSQLPKDRFSAERLKGVDSTLKIQPAKLEDSAVYLCASSFVGTNEKLFFGSGTQLSVL.

This clonotype showed up many times. The J gene is TRBJ2-2, the V gene TRBV7-8; D remains ambiguous. The V and J ends lost 1 base and 1 base respectively, with 19 bases between them. Germline lookup yields CDR1 SGHVS and CDR2 FQNEAQ. The CDR3 covers 19 residues. This CDR3 is CASSLDGSAPIQNTGELFF. CDR3 nucleotides: TGTGCCAGCAGCTTAGACGGATCAGCCCCTATACAGAACACCGGGGAGCTGTTTTTT.

V and J are TRBV6-2 or TRBV6-3 and TRBJ2-1; D is perhaps TRBD1 or TRBD2 (5 bases each). The CDR3 has 13 amino acids. Between the trimmed V and J ends, which lost 5 bases and 4 bases, there was a span of 9 bases. Per germline, CDR1 MNHEY and CDR2 SVGEGT. The CDR3 protein is CASSGGWYNEQFF. The CDR3 DNA is TGTGCCAGCAGTGGGGGTTGGTACAATGAGCAGTTCTTC.